This T cell receptor beta chain was sequenced for a study of blood T cell repertoires in COVID-19. Which cohort a participant joined came from the clinical history participants gave. Exposed participants encountered a COVID-19 case during the 2 weeks preceding study entry. Repertoires were generated with immunoSEQ multiplex PCR, while TCRdb's copy carries only in-frame clones and drops some. The sample gives over 350,000 clones, approximately 90% of which show up once; about 0.86% is in the top ten. From germline, CDR1 is LNHDA and CDR2 SQIVND (reference sequence). The V end was cut by 5 bases, the J end by 1 base, with 12 bases between. The CDR3 totals 15 residues.

The sample was PBMCs or T cells enriched from blood (not recorded which). This TCR was recovered from a woman between 35 and 50 years old who had been exposed to COVID-19. The chain employs TRBV19 and TRBJ1-5; D is possibly TRBD1 (5 bases). The CDR3 region is CASSQGGRSNQPQHF. The DNA of the CDR3 is TGTGCCAGTAGTCAGGGAGGGCGGAGCAATCAGCCCCAGCATTTT. Looking up the rest from reference TRBV19 and TRBJ1-5 gives the full variable domain: DGGITQSPKYLFRKEGQNVTLSCEQNLNHDAMYWYRQDPGQGLRLIYYSQIVNDFQKGDIAEGYSVSREKKESFPLTVTSAQKNPTAFYLCASSQGGRSNQPQHFGDGTRLSIL.